The sequence of this T cell receptor (beta chain) was determined in a study of shared clonotypes between healthy human individuals. This table comes from immunoSEQ multiplex PCR, and its TCRdb copy is limited to in-frame clones, with some not included. The sample carries approximately 2,200,000 clones, just over 90% recorded once. Cells designated naive CD8 were CD45RO-negative and were positively selected for CCR7, with terminally differentiated effector memory CD45RA+ cells excluded. From germline, CDR1 is SGHRS and CDR2 YFSETQ. Trimming stripped 5 bases from V and 6 bases from J, with 15 bases between. There are 15 residues in the CDR3.

This receptor was taken from a man aged 18 to 29 in good health. Some clones in this sample may be carry-over from other donors' samples. This chain links TRBV5-1 with TRBJ2-6, with D perhaps being TRBD1 or TRBD2 (5 bases each). The material sequenced was naive CD8+ T cells from PBMCs. In nucleotides, the CDR3 is TGCGCCAGCAGGCCCGGGGCACCTGTGGCCAACGTCCTGACTTTC. Translation gives CASRPGAPVANVLTF.